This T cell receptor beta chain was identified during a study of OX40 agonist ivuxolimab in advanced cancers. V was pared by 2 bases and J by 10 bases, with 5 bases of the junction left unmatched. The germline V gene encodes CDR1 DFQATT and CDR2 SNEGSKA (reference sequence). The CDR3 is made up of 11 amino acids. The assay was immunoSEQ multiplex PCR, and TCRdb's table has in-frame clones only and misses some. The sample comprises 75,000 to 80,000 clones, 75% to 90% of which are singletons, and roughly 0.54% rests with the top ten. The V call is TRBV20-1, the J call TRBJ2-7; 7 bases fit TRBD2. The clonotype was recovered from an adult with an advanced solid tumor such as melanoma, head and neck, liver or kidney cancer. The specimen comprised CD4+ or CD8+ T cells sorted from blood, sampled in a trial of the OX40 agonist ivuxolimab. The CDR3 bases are TGCAGTGCTAGACTAGCGGCCGATCAGTACTTC. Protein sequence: CSARLAADQYF.